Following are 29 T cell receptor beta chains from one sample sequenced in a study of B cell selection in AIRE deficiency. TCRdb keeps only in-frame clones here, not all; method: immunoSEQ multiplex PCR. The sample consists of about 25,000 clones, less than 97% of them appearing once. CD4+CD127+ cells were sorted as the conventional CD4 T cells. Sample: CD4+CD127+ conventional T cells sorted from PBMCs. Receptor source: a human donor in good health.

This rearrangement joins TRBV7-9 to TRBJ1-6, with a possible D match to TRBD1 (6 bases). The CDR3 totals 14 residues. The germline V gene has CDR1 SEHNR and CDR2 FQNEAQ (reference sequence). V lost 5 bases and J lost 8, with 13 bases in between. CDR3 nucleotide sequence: TGTGCCAGCAGCAAACAGGGCAGGGATTCACCCCTCCACTTT. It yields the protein CASSKQGRDSPLHF.

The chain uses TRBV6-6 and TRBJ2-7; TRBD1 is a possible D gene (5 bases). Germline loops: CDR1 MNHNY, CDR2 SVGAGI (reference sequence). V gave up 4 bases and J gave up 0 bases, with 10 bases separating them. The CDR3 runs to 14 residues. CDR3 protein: CASSSRVTSYEQYF. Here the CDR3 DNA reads TGTGCCAGCAGTTCCAGGGTTACCTCCTACGAGCAGTACTTC.

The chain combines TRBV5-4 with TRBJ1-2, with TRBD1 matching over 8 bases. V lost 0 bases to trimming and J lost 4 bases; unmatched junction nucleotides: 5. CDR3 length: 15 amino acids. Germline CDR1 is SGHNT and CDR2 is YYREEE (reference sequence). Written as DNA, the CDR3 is TGTGCCAGCAGCTTGGCCCAGGGGGCTGGCTATGGCTACACCTTC. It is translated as CASSLAQGAGYGYTF.

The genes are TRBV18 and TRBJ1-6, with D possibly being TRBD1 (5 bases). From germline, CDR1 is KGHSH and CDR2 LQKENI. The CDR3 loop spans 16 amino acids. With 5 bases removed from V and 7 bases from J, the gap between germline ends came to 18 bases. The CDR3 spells CASSEGRGRANSPLHF. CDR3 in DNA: TGTGCCAGCTCAGAGGGCCGGGGCAGGGCCAATTCACCCCTCCACTTT.

The CDR3 loop reads CASSFNSAADTQYF. The CDR3 nucleotides read TGTGCCAGCAGTTTCAACAGCGCGGCAGATACGCAGTATTTT. V is TRBV27 and J is TRBJ2-3; no clear D. Trimming took 3 bases from V and 4 from J, leaving 11 bases between them. Germline loops: CDR1 MNHEY, CDR2 SMNVEV (reference sequence). CDR3 length equals 14 residues.

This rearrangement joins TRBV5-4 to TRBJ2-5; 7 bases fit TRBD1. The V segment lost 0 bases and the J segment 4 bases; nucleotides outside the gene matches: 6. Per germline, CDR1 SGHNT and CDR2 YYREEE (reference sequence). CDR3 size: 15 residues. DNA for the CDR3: TGTGCCAGCAGCTTGGGACAGGGAGAGGGAGAGACCCAGTACTTC. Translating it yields CASSLGQGEGETQYF.

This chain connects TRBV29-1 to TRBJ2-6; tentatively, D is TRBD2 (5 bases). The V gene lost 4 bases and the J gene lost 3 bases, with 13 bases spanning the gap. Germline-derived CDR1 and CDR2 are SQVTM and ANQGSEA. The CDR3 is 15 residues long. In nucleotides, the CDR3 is TGCAGCGTTGTGGAAACTAGATTTGGGGCCAACGTCCTGACTTTC. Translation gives CSVVETRFGANVLTF.

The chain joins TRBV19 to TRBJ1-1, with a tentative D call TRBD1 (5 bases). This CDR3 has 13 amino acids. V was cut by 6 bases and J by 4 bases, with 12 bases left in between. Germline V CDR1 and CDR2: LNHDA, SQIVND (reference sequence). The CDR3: CASSLLRGTEAFF. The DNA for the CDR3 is TGTGCCAGTAGCCTTTTGAGGGGCACTGAAGCTTTCTTT.

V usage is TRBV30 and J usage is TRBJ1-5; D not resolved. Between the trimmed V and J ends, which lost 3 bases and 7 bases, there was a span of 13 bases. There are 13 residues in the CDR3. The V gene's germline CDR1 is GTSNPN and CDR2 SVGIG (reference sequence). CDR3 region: CAWSLSPSQPQHF. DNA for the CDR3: TGTGCCTGGAGCCTTTCCCCCTCACAGCCCCAGCATTTT.

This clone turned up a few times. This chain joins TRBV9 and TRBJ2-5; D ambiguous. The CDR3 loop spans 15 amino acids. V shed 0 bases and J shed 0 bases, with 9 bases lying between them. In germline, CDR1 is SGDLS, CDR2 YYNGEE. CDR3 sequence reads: CASSVDVADQETQYF. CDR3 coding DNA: TGTGCCAGCAGCGTAGATGTGGCCGACCAAGAGACCCAGTACTTC.

The CDR3 reads CASSYTTHSNQPQHF. CDR3 DNA sequence: TGTGCCAGCAGTTATACAACCCATAGCAATCAGCCCCAGCATTTT. The chain couples TRBV6-6 to TRBJ1-5, with D hard to call. There are 15 residues in the CDR3. Germline V gene data show CDR1 as MNHNY and CDR2 as SVGAGI (reference sequence). Trimming removed 3 bases from V and 0 bases from J, with 9 bases in between.

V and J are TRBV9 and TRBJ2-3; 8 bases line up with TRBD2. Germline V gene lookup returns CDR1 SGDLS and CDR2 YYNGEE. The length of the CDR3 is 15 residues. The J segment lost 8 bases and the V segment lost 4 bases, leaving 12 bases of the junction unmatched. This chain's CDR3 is CASSPRTSPGSTQYF. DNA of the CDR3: TGTGCCAGCAGCCCCCGGACTAGCCCCGGAAGTACGCAGTATTTT.

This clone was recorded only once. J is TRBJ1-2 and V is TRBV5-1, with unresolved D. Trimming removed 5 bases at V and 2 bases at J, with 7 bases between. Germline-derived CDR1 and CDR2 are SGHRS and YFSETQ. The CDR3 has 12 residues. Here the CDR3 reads CASRHSNYGYTF. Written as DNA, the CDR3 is TGCGCCAGCAGGCACAGCAACTATGGCTACACCTTC.

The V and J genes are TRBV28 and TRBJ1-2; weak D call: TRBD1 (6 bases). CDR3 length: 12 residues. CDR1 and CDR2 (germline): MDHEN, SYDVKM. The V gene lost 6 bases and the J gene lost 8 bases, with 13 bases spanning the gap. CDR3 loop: CASSKTGYGYTF. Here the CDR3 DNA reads TGTGCCAGCAGCAAGACAGGTTACGGCTACACCTTC.

DNA for the CDR3: TGTGCCAGCTCACCACTAACCCGCAGTTCCAACACTGAAGCTTTCTTT. Encoded protein: CASSPLTRSSNTEAFF. The chain links TRBV18 to TRBJ1-1; D remains ambiguous. The CDR3 is 16 residues long. Trimming took off 1 base at V and 2 bases at J, with 14 bases between the two ends. The germline V gene has CDR1 KGHSH and CDR2 LQKENI.

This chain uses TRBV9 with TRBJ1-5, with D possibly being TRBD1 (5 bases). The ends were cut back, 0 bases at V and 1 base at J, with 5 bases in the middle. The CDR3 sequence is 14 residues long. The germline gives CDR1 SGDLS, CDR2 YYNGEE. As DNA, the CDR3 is TGTGCCAGCAGCGTAGGGGGGAGCAATCAGCCCCAGCATTTT. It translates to CASSVGGSNQPQHF.

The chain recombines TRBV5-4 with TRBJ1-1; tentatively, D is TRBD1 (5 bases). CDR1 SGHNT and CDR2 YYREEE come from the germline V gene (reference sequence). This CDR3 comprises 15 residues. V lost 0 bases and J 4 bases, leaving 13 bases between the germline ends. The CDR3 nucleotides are TGTGCCAGCAGCTTGGATTCTATGGGGGTCACTGAAGCTTTCTTT. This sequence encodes CASSLDSMGVTEAFF.

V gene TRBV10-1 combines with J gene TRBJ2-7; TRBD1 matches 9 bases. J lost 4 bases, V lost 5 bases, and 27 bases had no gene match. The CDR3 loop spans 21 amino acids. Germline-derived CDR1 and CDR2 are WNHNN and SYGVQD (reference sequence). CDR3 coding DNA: TGCGCCAGCAGTCCGGGGCGCATGAGAGGCCTAACCGACAGGGGGGGGTACGAGCAGTACTTC. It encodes CASSPGRMRGLTDRGGYEQYF.

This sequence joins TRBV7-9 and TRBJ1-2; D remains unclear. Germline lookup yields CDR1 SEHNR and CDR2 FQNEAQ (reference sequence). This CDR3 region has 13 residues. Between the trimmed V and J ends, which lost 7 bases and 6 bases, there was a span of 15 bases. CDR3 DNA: TGTGCCAGCACCTCTAAGAATAATCATGGCTACACCTTC. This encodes CASTSKNNHGYTF.

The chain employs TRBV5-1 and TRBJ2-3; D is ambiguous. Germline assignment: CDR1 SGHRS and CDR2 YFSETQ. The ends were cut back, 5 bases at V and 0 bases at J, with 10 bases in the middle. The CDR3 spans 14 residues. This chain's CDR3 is CASSDDLSTDTQYF. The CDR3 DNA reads TGCGCCAGCAGTGATGACTTGAGCACAGATACGCAGTATTTT.

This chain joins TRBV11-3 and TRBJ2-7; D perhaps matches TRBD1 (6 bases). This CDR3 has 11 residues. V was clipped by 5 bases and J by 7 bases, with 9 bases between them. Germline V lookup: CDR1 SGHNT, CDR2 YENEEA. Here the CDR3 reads CASSQGQEQYF. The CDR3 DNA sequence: TGTGCCAGCAGCCAAGGACAGGAGCAGTACTTC.

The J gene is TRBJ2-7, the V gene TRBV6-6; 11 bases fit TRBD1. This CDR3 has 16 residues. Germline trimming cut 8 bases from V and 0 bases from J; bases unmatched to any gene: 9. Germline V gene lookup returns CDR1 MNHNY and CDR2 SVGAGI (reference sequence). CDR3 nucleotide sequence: TGTGCCAGCGATCCCACCGGGACAGGGGGCTCCTACGAGCAGTACTTC. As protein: CASDPTGTGGSYEQYF.

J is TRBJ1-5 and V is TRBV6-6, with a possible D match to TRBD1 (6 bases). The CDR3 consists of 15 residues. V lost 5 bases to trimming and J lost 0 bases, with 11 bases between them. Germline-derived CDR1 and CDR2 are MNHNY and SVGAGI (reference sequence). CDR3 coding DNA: TGTGCCAGCAGTCCCGCAGGGGATAGCAATCAGCCCCAGCATTTT. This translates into CASSPAGDSNQPQHF.

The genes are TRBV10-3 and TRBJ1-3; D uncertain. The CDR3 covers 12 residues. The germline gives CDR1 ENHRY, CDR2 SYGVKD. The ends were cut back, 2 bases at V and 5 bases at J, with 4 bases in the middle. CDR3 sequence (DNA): TGTGCCATCAGTGAGGAGAGAAACACCATATATTTT. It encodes CAISEERNTIYF.

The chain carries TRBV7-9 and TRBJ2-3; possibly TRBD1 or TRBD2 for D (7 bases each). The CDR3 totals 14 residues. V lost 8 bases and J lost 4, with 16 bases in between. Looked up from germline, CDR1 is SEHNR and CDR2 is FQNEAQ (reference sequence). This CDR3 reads CASQPSGTADTQYF. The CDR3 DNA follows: TGTGCCAGCCAGCCCAGCGGGACAGCAGATACGCAGTATTTT.

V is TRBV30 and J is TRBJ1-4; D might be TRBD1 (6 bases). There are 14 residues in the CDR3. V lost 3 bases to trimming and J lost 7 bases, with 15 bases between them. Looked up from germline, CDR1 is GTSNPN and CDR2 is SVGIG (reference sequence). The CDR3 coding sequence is TGTGCCTGGAGCTGGGGGCAGGGACGTGAAAAACTGTTTTTT. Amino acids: CAWSWGQGREKLFF.

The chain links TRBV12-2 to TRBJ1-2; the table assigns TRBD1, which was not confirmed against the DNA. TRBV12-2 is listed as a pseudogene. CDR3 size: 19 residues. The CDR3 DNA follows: TGTGCAAGTCGCTTAGATTGGCCTAAATTTAGAGGCAGGGGCTATGGCTACACCTTC. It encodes CASRLDWPKFRGRGYGYTF.

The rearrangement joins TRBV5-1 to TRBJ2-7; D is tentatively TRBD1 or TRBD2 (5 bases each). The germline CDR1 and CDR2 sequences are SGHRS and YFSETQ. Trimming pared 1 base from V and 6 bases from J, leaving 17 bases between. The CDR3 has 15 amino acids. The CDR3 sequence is CASSLWGPGTIEQYF. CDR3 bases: TGCGCCAGCAGCTTGTGGGGCCCGGGGACGATCGAGCAGTACTTC.

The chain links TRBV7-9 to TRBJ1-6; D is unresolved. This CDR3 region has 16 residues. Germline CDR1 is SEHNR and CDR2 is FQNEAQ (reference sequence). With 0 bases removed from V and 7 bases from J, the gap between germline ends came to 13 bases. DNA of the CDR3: TGTGCCAGCAGCTTAGCCCCGACCCCAGGCAATTCACCCCTCCACTTT. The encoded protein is CASSLAPTPGNSPLHF.